This entry features one T cell receptor beta chain sequence. This receptor's antigen is unknown. Per-base quality was not reported, and no clone a single base away is much larger than it. This sample was included in a study of cytomegalovirus exposure and HLA in healthy donors listed by TCRdb under 2017. About the study as a whole: An earlier analysis of approximately 590 of the donors reported more than 250 Gb of sequence data and some 100 million unique TCR beta sequences from some 180 million T cells. A later analysis re-examined previously published TCR beta repertoires from about 670 donors and added high-resolution HLA genotyping to investigate patterns of TCR occurrence. Using immunosequencing, the study profiled T cell repertoires from some 670 subjects and related those repertoires to cytomegalovirus serostatus. The study combined high-throughput TCR immunosequencing, statistical association of individual TCRs with disease status, and machine learning to predict cytomegalovirus infection status. An earlier analysis of several hundred of the donors applied high-throughput TCR beta sequencing to assess whether each TCR beta V gene segment acted as functional or pseudogenic. The number of typed donors differed by locus: about 620-630 for A, B, C, DRB1 and DQB1; 522 for DQA1; 606 for DPA1; and roughly 490 for DPB1. Rather than using new phenotypic data, the later analysis identified candidate immune exposures from TCR beta sequences and from how often those sequences occurred across donors. All discovery cohort repertoires had been generated using a single sequencing platform. Among 350 to 400 genotyped donors of the cohort, an average of about 240,000 unique TCR beta nucleotide sequences were sequenced per donor, roughly 18% of them non-productive. Along with the roughly 700-subject first cohort, a separate validation cohort of some 130 different subjects was used. In a later genetic analysis, genome-wide SNP genotypes for about 60% of the 666 donors were used, and that subset was treated as a discovery cohort. Alongside the repertoire data, information on donor age, sex, ethnicity and CMV serostatus was compiled. Class I and class II HLA loci were covered by the typing at four-digit resolution. The study was designed to test whether signatures of past pathogen exposure could be identified by cataloging public T cell receptors. A few DR-DQ haplotypes were treated as single units for association and clustering because of strong linkage in the cohort. An early release covering roughly 600 HLA-typed donors comprised 300 to 350 gigabases of sequencing data and approximately 80 million unique TCR sequences. The genetic ancestry cluster associated with self-reported Caucasian donors included about 84% of the 398 genotyped donors. Paper-wide results and their limitations: An association between a missense DCLRE1C variant and V-gene and J-gene trimming of TCR beta chains was found in a later genetic analysis and replicated in an independent cohort. Cytomegalovirus status was reported to be diagnosed by the classifier with high specificity and sensitivity in both the original and validation cohorts. Because some donors lacked HLA typing at each locus, the association tests relied only on the typed subset. The authors suggested that the approach could potentially be generalized to other disease states and immunological phenotypes. In vitro tests confirmed that three of the cytomegalovirus-associated TCR beta chains recognize cytomegalovirus antigens. Because counts were too low, 15 to 20 rarely observed V segments, including chromosome 9 orphons, were excluded from the earlier analysis of about 500 of the donors. A later analysis found that HLA-associated TCR beta chains were more clonally expanded and had lower generation probabilities than equally common non-associated chains. Sequencing depth was assumed to be roughly uniform across donors in the presence/absence analyses, though that assumption may not hold. Several of the top co-occurrence clusters appeared to be linked to parvovirus B19, influenza, CMV and Epstein-Barr virus, according to a later analysis. Most CMV-associated TCR beta chains appeared to be HLA-restricted in a later analysis, and the HLA associations seemed to be driven largely by CMV exposure. A later genetic analysis reported fewer N-insertions in productive TCRs among donors in an Asian-associated ancestry cluster than the approximately 700-donor mean. Some IMGT-functional V segments, including TRBV6-2 and TRBV6-3, could not be distinguished by the 87-base-pair reads and were therefore excluded. A cluster of highly shared sequence variants was judged likely to represent a technical artifact of the sequencing pipeline. In an earlier analysis of 450 to 750 of the donors, most TCR beta V segments appeared in productive rearrangements about 90% or about 30% of the time, broadly matching IMGT annotations. In the study, approximately 150 TCR beta chains were listed as associated with cytomegalovirus. A further reported finding was that TCR beta sequences accurately predicted the HLA-A and HLA-B alleles for most subjects in the first cohort. Most TCR sequences were seen in very few donors, while some public TCRs were found in many individuals. CMV serostatus was the only immune exposure information available for the cohort. Assigning TCR associations to individual alleles was difficult when HLA alleles, especially DR and DQ, strongly co-occurred. A later analysis found that TCR association rates varied across HLA loci, with DRB1 alleles showing the most associated TCRs and HLA-C alleles the fewest. Only TCR beta chains were sequenced in this cohort, and the absence of alpha or paired-chain data limited detectable features. In a later analysis, some 17,000 TCR beta sequences were associated with specific HLA alleles at a false discovery rate of 0.05. Linkage disequilibrium might explain the correlated functional status among segregating V segments, but an unknown experimental factor could not be ruled out.

The cohort comprised 710 or so healthy bone marrow donors. At the time of sampling, all cohort members were nominally healthy, though unrecorded immune exposures were likely present. The donor was CMV seronegative and was included in the group of several hundred seronegative cohort members. A peripheral blood sample was provided by each donor, and peripheral blood mononuclear cells were used for TCR beta sequencing. The Qiagen DNeasy Blood Extraction Kit was used to extract genomic DNA from the blood cell samples. Libraries were built with the immunoSEQ multiplex PCR assay. A mixture of 60 forward primers for TCR Vbeta segments and 13 reverse primers for TCR Jbeta segments was used in the multiplex PCR. The CDR3 region of rearranged TCR beta genes was amplified from genomic DNA by a multiplex PCR assay. The Illumina HiSeq System was used to sequence the amplified TCR beta libraries as 87-base-pair reads. The original pipeline was this. A later analysis counted tens of millions of unique TCR beta chains across the 500 to 850 repertoires, and roughly 10 million of these chains were shared by at least two donors. Raw reads were error-corrected and collapsed into unique sequences with a nearest-neighbor algorithm that merged closely related sequences to remove PCR and sequencing errors. CDR3 sequences were aligned to IMGT reference sequences to assign V, D and J gene segments. For a sequence to be retained, a match of at least six nucleotides to both a V gene segment and a J gene segment was required. Rearrangements were classified as productive when the CDR3 lacked stop codons and remained in frame with V and J, and all other rearrangements were classified as non-productive. CDR3 was defined by IMGT convention, running from the second conserved V-encoded cysteine to the conserved J-encoded phenylalanine. The earlier analysis of roughly 590 of the donors excluded sequences that lacked an unambiguous match to a single V gene segment. An earlier analysis of around 600 of the donors classified V segments as functional when productive rearrangements were above 56.7% and as segregating when the standard deviation between donors was above 5%. A statistical classification framework was built to diagnose cytomegalovirus status from the catalog of TCR beta chain sequences. A later analysis assigned V and J genes by comparing TCR nucleotide sequences with IMGT/GENE-DB human TR gene sequences. Using the TCRdist pipeline, a later analysis assigned CDR3 sequences along with most-parsimonious VDJ recombination scenarios. In a later analysis, each TCR beta chain was defined by its CDR3 amino acid sequence together with its V-gene family, and reads lacking a unique V-gene family were excluded. To address suspected cross-contamination and a sequencing artifact, a later analysis removed around 590 highly shared, low-generation-probability nucleotide sequences. For each public chain, a later analysis derived a clonal expansion index from normalized ranks of inferred template counts within each repertoire. In a later analysis, generation probabilities were computed using a VDJ recombination model fitted to out-of-frame rearrangements, and the results were checked against IGoR. In a later analysis, hypergeometric tests were used to score TCR-TCR, TCR-HLA and TCR-CMV co-occurrence, with a repertoire-size bias correction applied to TCR pairs. To estimate false discovery rates, a later analysis permuted the HLA or CMV assignments 20 times. In a later analysis, co-occurring TCRs were grouped with DBSCAN, and TCRdist sequence similarity was added when clustering was performed within HLA-allele-positive subsets. For co-occurrence clustering, repertoires with fewer than 30,000 or more than 120,000 public chains were excluded, along with 5 or 6 repertoires with anomalous nucleotide sharing. Entries here come from immuneACCESS through TCRdb and include only in-frame sequences with V and J called. Some clones fail to appear in such tables; in the studies checked, an unresolved V gene covers under half of the shortfall, and the cause of the remainder is unknown. V and J calls and clone size are given by that table; D and trimming were obtained from the DNA. Within this sample are some 36,000 clones, with approximately 70% of them counted one time only. Jointly, the top ten make up approximately 7% of the sample.

CDR1 and CDR2, per the germline V gene (reference sequence), are SEHNR and FQNEAQ. The germline V end is reduced by 5 bases and the J end by 2 bases; junction bases left unmatched: 8. The CDR3 spans 15 residues, from the cysteine through the phenylalanine. Just the 45-base CDR3 DNA is kept, in frame starting at base 1. The sequenced sample was PBMCs. This sequence was found in a man aged 25-40 years in good health and CMV-seronegative. The sequence links TRBV7-9 to TRBJ2-5; TRBD2 agrees with 7 junctional bases. The CDR3 loop reads CASSRRRGEQETQYF. The bases are TGTGCCAGCAGCCGCCGACGGGGGGAGCAAGAGACCCAGTACTTC. Where the CDR3 stops, the reference TRBV7-9 and TRBJ2-5 genes take over; the full variable domain is DTGVSQNPRHKITKRGQNVTFRCDPISEHNRLYWYRQTLGQGPEFLTYFQNEAQLEKSRLLSDRFSAERPKGSFSTLEIQRTEQGDSAMYLCASSRRRGEQETQYFGPGTRLLVL.